This is a list of T cell receptor beta chains from one sample in a study of metastatic and nonmetastatic thyroid tumors. TCRdb re-analyzed the PCR reads through MiXCR. This sample has approximately 28,000 clones, with around 25% found just once. Source material: blood. Receptors originate from a female donor with papillary thyroid cancer or a benign thyroid nodule (not recorded which). Some clones in this sample may be carry-over from other donors' samples. The CDR3 runs from the conserved cysteine through the conserved F or W. The order of the fields is D gene, clone size, J gene, V gene, CDR3 protein, CDR3 DNA. D genes are given only for firm matches. Not all rows give a size; the values are once, few, many and, for expanded clones, a class.

NA,many,TRBJ2-5,TRBV15,CATSSRMSEETQYF,TGTGCCACCAGCTCCCGAATGTCGGAGGAGACCCAGTACTTC
NA,many,TRBJ2-7,TRBV20-1,CSANPGGPYEQYF,TGCAGTGCTAATCCCGGGGGCCCGTACGAGCAGTACTTC
NA,NA,TRBJ2-1,TRBV5-1,CASSFRDALGHEQFF,TGCGCCAGCAGTTTCAGGGACGCCCTTGGCCATGAGCAGTTCTTC
TRBD2,NA,TRBJ2-7,TRBV30,CAWSGVRRGGSYEQYF,TGTGCCTGGAGTGGGGTAAGGCGGGGGGGCTCCTACGAGCAGTACTTC
NA,NA,TRBJ1-1,TRBV6-1,CASEWQGQVGAEAFF,TGTGCCAGCGAGTGGCAGGGGCAGGTAGGGGCTGAAGCTTTCTTT
NA,few,TRBJ1-6,TRBV25-1,CASRLGTNSPLHF,TGTGCCAGCAGGTTAGGCACTAATTCACCCCTCCACTTT
TRBD2,many,TRBJ2-3,TRBV7-2,CASSFSGSTDTQYF,TGTGCCAGCAGCTTTAGCGGGAGCACAGATACGCAGTATTTT
NA,medium-sized,TRBJ1-2,TRBV24-1,CATSARLGGYTF,TGTGCCACCAGTGCTCGATTGGGGGGCTACACCTTC
TRBD1,NA,TRBJ1-6,TRBV20-1,CSARDVGQGSSPLHF,TGCAGTGCTAGAGATGTGGGACAGGGTAGTTCACCCCTCCACTTT
NA,NA,TRBJ2-7,TRBV9,CASSPGTCLYF,TGTGCCAGCAGCCCCGGTACTTGTCTGTACTTC
TRBD1,NA,TRBJ1-1,TRBV13,CASSAQGGRNTEAFF,TGTGCCAGCAGCGCTCAGGGGGGACGGAACACTGAAGCTTTCTTT
NA,NA,TRBJ2-7,TRBV27,CANSFGPSYEQYF,TGTGCCAACAGTTTCGGGCCTTCCTACGAGCAGTACTTC
NA,few,TRBJ1-2,TRBV19,CASTRTVNYGYTF,TGTGCCAGTACCCGGACAGTCAACTATGGCTACACCTTC
NA,once,TRBJ1-1,TRBV5-6,CASSLYAVRARTEAFF,TGTGCCAGCAGCTTATACGCAGTACGGGCCCGCACTGAAGCTTTCTTT
TRBD1,few,TRBJ1-5,TRBV6-5,CASSSDRAGQPQHF,TGTGCCAGCAGTTCTGACAGGGCAGGACAGCCCCAGCATTTT
NA,many,TRBJ2-6,TRBV7-3,CASSLKMGEAGANVLTF,TGTGCCAGCAGCTTAAAGATGGGGGAGGCCGGGGCCAACGTCCTGACTTTC
NA,few,TRBJ2-3,TRBV27,CASSISQGFSTDTQYF,TGTGCCAGCAGCATTTCGCAGGGGTTCAGCACAGATACGCAGTATTTT
NA,once,TRBJ1-1,TRBV6-2/TRBV6-3,CASSFRYGQEAFF,TGTGCCAGCAGTTTTCGGTATGGGCAGGAAGCTTTCTTT
NA,many,TRBJ1-5,TRBV2,CASSENRGGINNQPQHF,TGTGCCAGCAGTGAGAATCGGGGGGGCATTAACAATCAGCCCCAGCATTTT
NA,NA,TRBJ1-1,TRBV20-1,CSAKVYKNTEAFF,TGCAGTGCCAAAGTGTATAAGAACACTGAAGCTTTCTTT
NA,NA,TRBJ1-4,TRBV4-1,CASSQDNYRANEKLFF,TGCGCCAGCAGCCAAGATAACTACAGGGCTAATGAAAAATTGTTTTTT
NA,many,TRBJ1-3,TRBV6-1,CASTERGNTIYF,TGTGCCAGCACTGAAAGAGGAAACACCATATATTTT
NA,NA,TRBJ2-7,TRBV28,CASSFRGSYEQYF,TGTGCCAGCAGTTTTCGGGGCTCCTACGAGCAGTACTTC
TRBD1,few,TRBJ1-2,TRBV28,CASRRGTEYGYTF,TGTGCCAGCAGGCGCGGGACAGAGTATGGCTACACCTTC
TRBD1,NA,TRBJ1-2,TRBV7-6,CASSSGQGYGYTF,TGTGCCAGCAGCTCAGGACAGGGCTATGGCTACACCTTC
TRBD2,many,TRBJ2-7,TRBV30,CAWSGLAGPSEQYF,TGTGCCTGGAGTGGACTAGCGGGACCCTCGGAGCAGTACTTC